The next 2 T cell receptor beta chains were all read from a single sample in a study of identical twins. TCRdb recomputed calls from the 5' RACE reads with MiXCR, one row per CDR3 protein. This table holds 650,000 to 750,000 distinct CDR3 sequences, 21% found once. These data were also filed under a second study, of T cells expressing NK-cell markers.

Material: PBMCs. The origin of the receptors is a woman under 30 in good health.

The V gene is TRBV10-3, the J gene TRBJ2-1; no clear D. The germline V and J ends were trimmed by 4 bases and 0 bases, with 10 bases remaining between them. This CDR3 region has 15 residues. Per the germline V gene, CDR1 is ENHRY and CDR2 is SYGVKD. For the CDR3, the DNA is TGTGCCATCAGTGGGGCCGATCACTCCTACAATGAGCAGTTCTTC. Translated, it gives CAISGADHSYNEQFF.

The chain combines TRBV10-3 with TRBJ2-2, with D possibly TRBD2 on 5 matching bases. Looked up from germline, CDR1 is ENHRY and CDR2 is SYGVKD. Trimming cost V 2 bases and J 2 bases, with 9 bases left between them. The CDR3 totals 15 residues. CDR3 in DNA: TGTGCCATCAGTGAGACCGGGAAAAACACCGGGGAGCTGTTTTTT. Translating it yields CAISETGKNTGELFF.